Listed below are T cell receptor beta chains from one sample, sequenced in a study of technical replicates of blood from several donors. Repertoires were generated with immunoSEQ multiplex PCR, while TCRdb's copy carries only in-frame clones and drops some. The sample lists about 97,000 clones; approximately 94% were seen once. Sequences were obtained from T cells isolated from PBMCs. These receptors came from a human donor in good health. CDR3s include the opening cysteine and the closing phenylalanine or tryptophan. The order of the fields is CDR3 protein, CDR3 DNA, V gene, D gene, clone size, J gene. D genes are given only for firm matches. Only some rows state a clone size, as once, few, many or a class for expanded clones.

CDR3 protein: CASSLNSGRGETQYF; CDR3 DNA: TGTGCCAGCAGCTTAAATTCGGGGAGGGGGGAGACCCAGTACTTC; V gene: TRBV7-3; D gene: -; clone size: -; J gene: TRBJ2-5
CDR3 protein: CASSLSEGAEAFF; CDR3 DNA: TGTGCCAGCAGCTTAAGCGAGGGGGCTGAAGCTTTCTTT; V gene: TRBV7-9; D gene: -; clone size: -; J gene: TRBJ1-1
CDR3 protein: CATDTQYF; CDR3 DNA: TGTGCCACTGATACGCAGTATTTT; V gene: TRBV2; D gene: -; clone size: -; J gene: TRBJ2-3
CDR3 protein: CASSMTSGFREQYF; CDR3 DNA: TGTGCCAGTAGTATGACTAGCGGCTTCCGCGAGCAGTACTTC; V gene: TRBV19; D gene: TRBD2; clone size: -; J gene: TRBJ2-7
CDR3 protein: CASSPTGVDTQYF; CDR3 DNA: TGTGCCAGCAGCCCCACAGGGGTCGATACGCAGTATTTT; V gene: TRBV7-3; D gene: TRBD1; clone size: -; J gene: TRBJ2-3
CDR3 protein: CASSFRAGEETQYF; CDR3 DNA: TGTGCCAGCAGCTTTAGAGCGGGCGAAGAGACCCAGTACTTC; V gene: TRBV13; D gene: -; clone size: -; J gene: TRBJ2-5
CDR3 protein: CASSEGTSGISYEQYF; CDR3 DNA: TGTGCCAGCAGCGAGGGGACTAGCGGGATCTCCTACGAGCAGTACTTC; V gene: TRBV9; D gene: TRBD2; clone size: -; J gene: TRBJ2-7
CDR3 protein: CASQSGGNTEAFF; CDR3 DNA: TGTGCCAGCCAGAGCGGGGGGAACACTGAAGCTTTCTTT; V gene: TRBV27; D gene: -; clone size: once; J gene: TRBJ1-1
CDR3 protein: CAWGNEWNTIYF; CDR3 DNA: TGTGCCTGGGGCAACGAATGGAACACCATATATTTT; V gene: TRBV30; D gene: -; clone size: -; J gene: TRBJ1-3
CDR3 protein: CASLGTPTNEKLFF; CDR3 DNA: TGTGCCAGCCTAGGGACTCCAACTAATGAAAAACTGTTTTTT; V gene: TRBV28; D gene: -; clone size: -; J gene: TRBJ1-4
CDR3 protein: CAWSVQAQETQYF; CDR3 DNA: TGTGCCTGGAGTGTACAGGCACAAGAGACCCAGTACTTC; V gene: TRBV30; D gene: -; clone size: once; J gene: TRBJ2-5
CDR3 protein: CSVGGPGQGLNNNEQFF; CDR3 DNA: TGCAGCGTTGGAGGCCCGGGACAGGGATTAAATAACAATGAGCAGTTCTTC; V gene: TRBV29-1; D gene: TRBD1; clone size: -; J gene: TRBJ2-1
CDR3 protein: CASSLAVGAQDGYTF; CDR3 DNA: TGTGCCAGCAGCTTAGCGGTGGGGGCGCAGGATGGCTACACCTTC; V gene: TRBV7-2; D gene: -; clone size: few; J gene: TRBJ1-2
CDR3 protein: CASSAWGLAGGEQFF; CDR3 DNA: TGTGCCAGCAGCGCGTGGGGACTAGCGGGAGGTGAGCAGTTCTTC; V gene: TRBV9; D gene: TRBD2; clone size: -; J gene: TRBJ2-1
CDR3 protein: CASSLTGGHDEQYF; CDR3 DNA: TGTGCCAGCAGCTTGACAGGGGGCCATGACGAGCAGTACTTC; V gene: TRBV7-9; D gene: TRBD1; clone size: -; J gene: TRBJ2-7
CDR3 protein: CATSRSLAGPWEQYF; CDR3 DNA: TGTGCCACCAGCAGGTCACTAGCGGGCCCCTGGGAGCAGTACTTC; V gene: TRBV15; D gene: TRBD2; clone size: -; J gene: TRBJ2-7
CDR3 protein: CASSLLAGGPHEQFF; CDR3 DNA: TGTGCCAGCAGCTTGCTAGCGGGAGGGCCCCATGAGCAGTTCTTC; V gene: TRBV7-9; D gene: TRBD2; clone size: -; J gene: TRBJ2-1
CDR3 protein: CASSSETGDAYEQYF; CDR3 DNA: TGTGCCAGCAGCTCGGAAACAGGGGACGCCTACGAGCAGTACTTC; V gene: TRBV11-2; D gene: TRBD1; clone size: -; J gene: TRBJ2-7
CDR3 protein: CASSLSGTGRDTGELFF; CDR3 DNA: TGTGCCAGCAGCTTGAGTGGCACAGGCAGGGATACCGGGGAGCTGTTTTTT; V gene: TRBV5-4; D gene: -; clone size: -; J gene: TRBJ2-2
CDR3 protein: CASSPGQNIQYF; CDR3 DNA: TGTGCCAGTAGTCCGGGACAGAACATTCAGTACTTC; V gene: TRBV19; D gene: TRBD1; clone size: -; J gene: TRBJ2-4
CDR3 protein: CSVHGTGVNTEAFF; CDR3 DNA: TGCAGCGTGCACGGGACAGGGGTGAACACTGAAGCTTTCTTT; V gene: TRBV29-1; D gene: TRBD1; clone size: once; J gene: TRBJ1-1
CDR3 protein: CASRLNYEQYF; CDR3 DNA: TGTGCCAGCAGGCTAAACTACGAGCAGTACTTC; V gene: TRBV28; D gene: -; clone size: -; J gene: TRBJ2-7
CDR3 protein: CASTPTPSTDTQYF; CDR3 DNA: TGTGCCAGCACCCCTACCCCCAGCACAGATACGCAGTATTTT; V gene: TRBV27; D gene: -; clone size: -; J gene: TRBJ2-3
CDR3 protein: CTSSIGSEQYF; CDR3 DNA: TGTACCAGTAGTATAGGTTCGGAGCAGTACTTC; V gene: TRBV19; D gene: -; clone size: -; J gene: TRBJ2-7
CDR3 protein: CASSFQGTGEKLFF; CDR3 DNA: TGTGCCAGCAGCTTCCAGGGAACGGGTGAAAAACTGTTTTTT; V gene: TRBV5-4; D gene: -; clone size: -; J gene: TRBJ1-4
CDR3 protein: CASSPLGSNQPQHF; CDR3 DNA: TGTGCCAGCTCCCCTCTGGGCAGCAATCAGCCCCAGCATTTT; V gene: TRBV18; D gene: -; clone size: -; J gene: TRBJ1-5
CDR3 protein: CASLGQPGTEAFF; CDR3 DNA: TGTGCCAGTCTCGGACAGCCGGGCACTGAAGCTTTCTTT; V gene: TRBV7-9; D gene: -; clone size: -; J gene: TRBJ1-1
CDR3 protein: CASSGRTRTGEQFF; CDR3 DNA: TGTGCCAGCAGCGGACGGACTAGGACAGGGGAGCAGTTCTTC; V gene: TRBV5-8; D gene: -; clone size: -; J gene: TRBJ2-1
CDR3 protein: CASSDPDRVYGYTF; CDR3 DNA: TGCGCCAGCAGTGACCCCGACAGGGTCTATGGCTACACCTTC; V gene: TRBV10-2; D gene: TRBD1; clone size: once; J gene: TRBJ1-2
CDR3 protein: CASSPPEGSWFF; CDR3 DNA: TGTGCCAGCTCACCACCGGAGGGGAGCTGGTTCTTC; V gene: TRBV18; D gene: -; clone size: -; J gene: TRBJ2-1
CDR3 protein: CASKNGNTEAFF; CDR3 DNA: TGTGCCAGCAAGAACGGGAACACTGAAGCTTTCTTT; V gene: TRBV25-1; D gene: -; clone size: -; J gene: TRBJ1-1
CDR3 protein: CASSVDRGRQPQHF; CDR3 DNA: TGTGCCAGCAGCGTAGACAGGGGAAGGCAGCCCCAGCATTTT; V gene: TRBV9; D gene: TRBD1; clone size: -; J gene: TRBJ1-5
CDR3 protein: CASSQDGIQDGEEGLFF; CDR3 DNA: TGTGCCAGCAGCCAAGATGGTATTCAGGACGGGGAGGAAGGGCTGTTTTTT; V gene: TRBV4-2; D gene: -; clone size: -; J gene: TRBJ2-2
CDR3 protein: CAISETGQGGYGYTF; CDR3 DNA: TGTGCCATCAGTGAGACGGGACAGGGCGGCTATGGCTACACCTTC; V gene: TRBV10-3; D gene: TRBD1; clone size: -; J gene: TRBJ1-2
CDR3 protein: CASSYSIYRDEQFF; CDR3 DNA: TGTGCCAGCAGTTACTCGATTTACAGGGATGAGCAGTTCTTC; V gene: TRBV6-5; D gene: -; clone size: -; J gene: TRBJ2-1
CDR3 protein: CASRLGAGTNTGELFF; CDR3 DNA: TGTGCCAGTAGGCTAGGGGCGGGGACGAACACCGGGGAGCTGTTTTTT; V gene: TRBV19; D gene: -; clone size: -; J gene: TRBJ2-2
CDR3 protein: CASRRRDEQYF; CDR3 DNA: TGTGCCAGCAGGAGGAGGGACGAGCAGTACTTC; V gene: TRBV6-6; D gene: -; clone size: -; J gene: TRBJ2-7
CDR3 protein: CASSPIEGRIYGYTF; CDR3 DNA: TGTGCCAGCAGTCCCATAGAGGGAAGAATCTATGGCTACACCTTC; V gene: TRBV27; D gene: -; clone size: -; J gene: TRBJ1-2